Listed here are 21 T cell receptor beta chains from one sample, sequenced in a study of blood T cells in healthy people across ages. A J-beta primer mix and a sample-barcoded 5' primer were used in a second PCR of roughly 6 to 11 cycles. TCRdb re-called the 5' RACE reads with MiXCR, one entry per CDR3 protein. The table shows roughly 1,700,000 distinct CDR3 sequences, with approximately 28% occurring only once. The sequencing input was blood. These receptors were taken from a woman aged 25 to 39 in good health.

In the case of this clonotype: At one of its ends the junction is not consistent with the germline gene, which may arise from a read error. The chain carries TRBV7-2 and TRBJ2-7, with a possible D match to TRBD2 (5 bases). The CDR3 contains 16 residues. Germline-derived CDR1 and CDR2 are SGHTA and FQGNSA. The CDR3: CASSLAPTLPSYEQYF. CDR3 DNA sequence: TGTGCCAGCAGCCTAGCCCCGACCCTACCTTCCTACGAGCAGTACTTC.

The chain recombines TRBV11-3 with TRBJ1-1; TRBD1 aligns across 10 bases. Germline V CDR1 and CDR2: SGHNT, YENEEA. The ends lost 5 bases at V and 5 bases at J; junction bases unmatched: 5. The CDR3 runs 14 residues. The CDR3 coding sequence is TGTGCCAGCAGCCCAGGGACAGGGGTAACTGAAGCTTTCTTT. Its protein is CASSPGTGVTEAFF.

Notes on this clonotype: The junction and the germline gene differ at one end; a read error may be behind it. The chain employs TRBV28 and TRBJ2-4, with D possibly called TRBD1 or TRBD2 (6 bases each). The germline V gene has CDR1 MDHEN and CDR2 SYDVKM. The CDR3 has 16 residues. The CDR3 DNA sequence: TGTGCCAGCAGCCCCCTGGGATCCGGGGGCAAAAACATTCAGCACTTC. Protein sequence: CASSPLGSGGKNIQHF.

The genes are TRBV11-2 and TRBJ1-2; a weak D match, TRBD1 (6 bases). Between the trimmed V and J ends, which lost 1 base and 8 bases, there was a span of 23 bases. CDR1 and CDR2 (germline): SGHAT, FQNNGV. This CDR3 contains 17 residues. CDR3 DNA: TGTGCCAGCAGCTTAGGAGGGGGGCAGCTGGCTTTCTACGGCTACACCTTC. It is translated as CASSLGGGQLAFYGYTF.

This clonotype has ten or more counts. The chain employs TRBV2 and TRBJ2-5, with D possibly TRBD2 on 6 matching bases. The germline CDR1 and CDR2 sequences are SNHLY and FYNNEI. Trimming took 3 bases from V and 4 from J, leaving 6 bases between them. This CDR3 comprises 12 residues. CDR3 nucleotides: TGTGCCAGCAGTGAGGGGGGAGAGACCCAGTACTTC. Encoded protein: CASSEGGETQYF.

CDR3 protein: CASSLVFPYSNQPQHF. CDR3 nucleotide sequence: TGTGCCAGCAGTTTAGTGTTCCCTTATAGCAATCAGCCCCAGCATTTT. This chain joins TRBV12-3 or TRBV12-4 and TRBJ1-5, with D hard to call. V was cut by 1 base and J by 0 bases, with 10 bases left in between. The CDR3 is made up of 16 amino acids.

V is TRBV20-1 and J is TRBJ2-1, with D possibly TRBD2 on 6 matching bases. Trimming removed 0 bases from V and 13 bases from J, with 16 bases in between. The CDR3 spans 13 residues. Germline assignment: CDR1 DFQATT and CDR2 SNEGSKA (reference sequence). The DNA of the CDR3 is TGCAGTGCTAGAGATGTAGCGGAAGAGACCCAGTTCTTC. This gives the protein CSARDVAEETQFF.

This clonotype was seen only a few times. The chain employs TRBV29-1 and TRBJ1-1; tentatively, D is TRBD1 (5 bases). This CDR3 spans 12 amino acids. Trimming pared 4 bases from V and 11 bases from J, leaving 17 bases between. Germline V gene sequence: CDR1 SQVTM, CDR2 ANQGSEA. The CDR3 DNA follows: TGCAGCGTTGTGACGGGGCTCGTGGGGGCTTTCTTT. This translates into CSVVTGLVGAFF.

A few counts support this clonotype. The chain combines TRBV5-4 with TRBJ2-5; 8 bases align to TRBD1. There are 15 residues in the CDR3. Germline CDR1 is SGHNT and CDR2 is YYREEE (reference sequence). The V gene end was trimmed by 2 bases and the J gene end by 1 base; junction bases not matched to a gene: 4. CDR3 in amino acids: CASSFDRGSQETQYF. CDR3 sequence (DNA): TGTGCCAGCAGCTTCGACAGGGGAAGCCAAGAGACCCAGTACTTC.

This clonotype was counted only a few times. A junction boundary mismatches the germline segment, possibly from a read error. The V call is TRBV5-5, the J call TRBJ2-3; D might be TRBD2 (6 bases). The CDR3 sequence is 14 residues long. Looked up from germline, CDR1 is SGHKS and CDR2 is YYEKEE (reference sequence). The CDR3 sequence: CAGSLAGSGDTQYF. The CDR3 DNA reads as TGTGCCGGCAGCTTGGCGGGATCCGGAGATACGCAGTATTTT.

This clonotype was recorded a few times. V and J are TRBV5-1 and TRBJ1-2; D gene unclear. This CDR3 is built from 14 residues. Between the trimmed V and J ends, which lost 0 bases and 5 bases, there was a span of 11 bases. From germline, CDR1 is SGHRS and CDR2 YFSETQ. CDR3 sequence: CASSLETMGYGYTF. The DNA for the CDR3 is TGCGCCAGCAGCTTGGAAACAATGGGGTATGGCTACACCTTC.

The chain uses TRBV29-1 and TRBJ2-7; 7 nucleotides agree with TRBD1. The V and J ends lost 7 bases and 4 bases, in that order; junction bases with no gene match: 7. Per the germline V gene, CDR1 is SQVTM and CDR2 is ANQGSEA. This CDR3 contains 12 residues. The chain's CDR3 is CSGKDRKYEQYF. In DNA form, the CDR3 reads TGCAGCGGGAAGGACAGGAAATACGAGCAGTACTTC.

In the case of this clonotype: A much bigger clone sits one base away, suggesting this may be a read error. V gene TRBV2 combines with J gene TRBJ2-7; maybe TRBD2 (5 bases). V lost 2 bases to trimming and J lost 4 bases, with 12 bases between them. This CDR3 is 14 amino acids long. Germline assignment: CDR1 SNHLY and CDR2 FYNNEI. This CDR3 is CASSELVGEYEQYF. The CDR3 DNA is TGTGCCAGCAGTGAATTAGTGGGAGAATACGAGCAGTACTTC.

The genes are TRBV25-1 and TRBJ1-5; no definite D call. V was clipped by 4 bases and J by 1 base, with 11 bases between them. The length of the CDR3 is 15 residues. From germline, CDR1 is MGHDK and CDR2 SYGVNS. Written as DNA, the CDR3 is TGTGCCAGCAGTGCGAATCCCGGGAGCAATCAGCCCCAGCATTTT. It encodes CASSANPGSNQPQHF. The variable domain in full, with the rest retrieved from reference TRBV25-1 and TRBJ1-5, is EADIYQTPRYLVIGTGKKITLECSQTMGHDKMYWYQQDPGMELHLIHYSYGVNSTEKGDLSSESTVSRIRTEHFPLTLESARPSHTSQYLCASSANPGSNQPQHFGDGTRLSIL.

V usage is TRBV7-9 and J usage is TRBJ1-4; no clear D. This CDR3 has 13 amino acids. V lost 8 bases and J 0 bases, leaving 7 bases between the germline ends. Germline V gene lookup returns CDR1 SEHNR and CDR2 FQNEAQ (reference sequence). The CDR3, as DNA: TGTGCCAGCGGGGAAGCAACTAATGAAAAACTGTTTTTT. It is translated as CASGEATNEKLFF.

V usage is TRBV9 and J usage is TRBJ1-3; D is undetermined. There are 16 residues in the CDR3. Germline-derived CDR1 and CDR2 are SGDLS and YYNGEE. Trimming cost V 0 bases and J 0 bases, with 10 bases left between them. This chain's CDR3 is CASSVARAVSGNTIYF. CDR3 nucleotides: TGTGCCAGCAGCGTAGCTCGCGCAGTCTCTGGAAACACCATATATTTT.

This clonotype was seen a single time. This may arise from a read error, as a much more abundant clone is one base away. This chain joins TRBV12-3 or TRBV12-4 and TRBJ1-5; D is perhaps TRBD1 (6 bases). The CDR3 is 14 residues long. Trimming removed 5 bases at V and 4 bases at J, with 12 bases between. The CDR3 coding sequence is TGTGCCAGCAGTGCATACAGGGAGAATCAGCCCCAGCATTTT. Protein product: CASSAYRENQPQHF.

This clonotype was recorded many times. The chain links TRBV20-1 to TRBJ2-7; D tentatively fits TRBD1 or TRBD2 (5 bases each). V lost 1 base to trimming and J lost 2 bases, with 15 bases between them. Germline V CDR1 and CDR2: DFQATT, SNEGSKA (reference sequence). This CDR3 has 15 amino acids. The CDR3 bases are TGCAGTGCTAGAGTCTGGGGCGGAGGAGCCTACGAGCAGTACTTC. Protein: CSARVWGGGAYEQYF.

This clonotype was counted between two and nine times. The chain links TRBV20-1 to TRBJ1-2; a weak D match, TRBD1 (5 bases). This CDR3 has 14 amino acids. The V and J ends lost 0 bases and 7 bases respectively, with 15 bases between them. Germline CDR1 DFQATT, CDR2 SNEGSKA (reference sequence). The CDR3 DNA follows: TGCAGTGCTAGAGATCCACCCGGGGCGGGTGGCTACACCTTC. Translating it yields CSARDPPGAGGYTF.

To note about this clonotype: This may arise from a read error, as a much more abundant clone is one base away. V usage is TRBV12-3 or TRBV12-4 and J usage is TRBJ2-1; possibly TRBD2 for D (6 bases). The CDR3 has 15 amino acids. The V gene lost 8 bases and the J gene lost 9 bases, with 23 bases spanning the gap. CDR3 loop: CASSQGTGGNGEQFF. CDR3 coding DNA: TGTGCCAGCTCCCAAGGGACTGGCGGGAACGGTGAGCAGTTCTTC.

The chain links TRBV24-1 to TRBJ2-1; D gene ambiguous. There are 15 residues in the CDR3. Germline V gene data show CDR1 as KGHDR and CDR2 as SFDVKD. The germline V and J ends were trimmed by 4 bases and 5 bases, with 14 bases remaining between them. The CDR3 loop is CATSDPKGPHNEQFF. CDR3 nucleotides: TGTGCCACCAGTGACCCGAAAGGACCCCACAATGAGCAGTTCTTC.